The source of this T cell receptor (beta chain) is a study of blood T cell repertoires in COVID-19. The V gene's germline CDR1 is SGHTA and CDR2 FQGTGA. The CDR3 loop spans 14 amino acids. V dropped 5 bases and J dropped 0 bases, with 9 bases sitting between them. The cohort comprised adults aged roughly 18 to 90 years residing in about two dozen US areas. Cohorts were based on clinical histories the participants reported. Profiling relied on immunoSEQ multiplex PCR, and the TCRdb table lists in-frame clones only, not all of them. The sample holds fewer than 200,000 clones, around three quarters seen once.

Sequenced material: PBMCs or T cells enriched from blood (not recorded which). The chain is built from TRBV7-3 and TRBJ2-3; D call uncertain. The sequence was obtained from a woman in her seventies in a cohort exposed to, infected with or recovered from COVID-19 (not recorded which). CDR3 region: CASSTDASTDTQYF. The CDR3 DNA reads TGTGCCAGCAGCACAGATGCTAGCACAGATACGCAGTATTTT.